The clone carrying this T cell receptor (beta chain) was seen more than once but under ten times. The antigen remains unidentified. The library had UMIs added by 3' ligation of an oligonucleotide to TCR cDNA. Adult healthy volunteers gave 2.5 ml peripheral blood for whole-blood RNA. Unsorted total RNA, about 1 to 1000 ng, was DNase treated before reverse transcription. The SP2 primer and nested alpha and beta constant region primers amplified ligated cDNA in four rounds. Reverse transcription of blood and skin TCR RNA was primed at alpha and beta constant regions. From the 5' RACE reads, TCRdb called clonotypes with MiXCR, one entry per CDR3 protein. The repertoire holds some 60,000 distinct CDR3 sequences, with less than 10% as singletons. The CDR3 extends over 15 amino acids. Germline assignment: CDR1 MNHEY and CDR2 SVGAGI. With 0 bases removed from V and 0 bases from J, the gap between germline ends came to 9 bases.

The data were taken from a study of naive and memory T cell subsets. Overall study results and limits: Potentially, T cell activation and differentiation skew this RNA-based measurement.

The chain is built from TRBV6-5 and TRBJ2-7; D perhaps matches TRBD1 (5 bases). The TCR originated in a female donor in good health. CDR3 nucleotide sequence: TGTGCCAGCAGTTACTCGGGGCCGGGCTCCTACGAGCAGTACTTC. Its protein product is CASSYSGPGSYEQYF.